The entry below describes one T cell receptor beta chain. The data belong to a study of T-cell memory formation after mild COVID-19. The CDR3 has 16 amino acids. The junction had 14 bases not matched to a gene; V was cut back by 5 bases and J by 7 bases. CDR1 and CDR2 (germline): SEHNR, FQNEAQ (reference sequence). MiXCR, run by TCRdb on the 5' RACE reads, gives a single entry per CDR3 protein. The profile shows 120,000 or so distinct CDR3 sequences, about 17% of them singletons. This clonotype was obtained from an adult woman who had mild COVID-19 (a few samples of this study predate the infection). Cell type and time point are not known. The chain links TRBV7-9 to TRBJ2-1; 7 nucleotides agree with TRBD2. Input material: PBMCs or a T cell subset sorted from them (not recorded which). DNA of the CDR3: TGTGCCAGCAGCCAAAAAGCGGGGAGCTTGGGGAATGAGCAGTTCTTC. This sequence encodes CASSQKAGSLGNEQFF.